The 20 T cell receptor beta chains given below trace back to one sample, sequenced in a study of blood T cells in healthy people across ages. A second roughly 6 to 12 cycle PCR used barcoded and J-beta primers. TCRdb analysed the 5' RACE reads with MiXCR anew, one entry per CDR3 protein. The sample shows 630,000 or so distinct CDR3 sequences, roughly 31% of them seen only once. Material: blood. These receptors all come from a woman of 80 years or more in good health.

There are many counts of this clonotype. The chain recombines TRBV30 with TRBJ1-4; 10 nucleotides align to TRBD1. V lost 3 bases to trimming and J lost 8 bases; unmatched junction nucleotides: 0. Germline CDR1 reads GTSNPN; CDR2 reads SVGIG (reference sequence). The CDR3 has 12 residues. In DNA, the CDR3 is TGTGCCTGGAGGACAGGGGGCGAAAAACTGTTTTTT. Its protein is CAWRTGGEKLFF.

This clonotype was detected many times. This rearrangement joins TRBV20-1 to TRBJ2-3; 9 bases agree with TRBD1. This CDR3 has 13 residues. Looked up from germline, CDR1 is DFQATT and CDR2 is SNEGSKA (reference sequence). The ends lost 6 bases at V and 5 bases at J; junction bases unmatched: 6. CDR3 coding DNA: TGCAGTGCAAACAGGGGGCGCAAAGATACGCAGTATTTT. Amino acid sequence: CSANRGRKDTQYF.

This chain links TRBV10-2 with TRBJ1-1; D possibly corresponds to TRBD1 (6 bases). This CDR3 is 12 amino acids long. Trimming pared 8 bases from V and 3 bases from J, leaving 10 bases between. The germline CDR1 and CDR2 sequences are WSHSY and SAAADI. CDR3 nucleotides: TGCGCCAGCGGATGGACAGACACTGAAGCTTTCTTT. Translation gives CASGWTDTEAFF.

Ten or more counts support this clonotype. This chain links TRBV7-6 with TRBJ1-6, with 10 nucleotides matching TRBD1. V gave up 3 bases and J gave up 7 bases; unmatched junction bases: 6. The CDR3 loop spans 16 amino acids. Per the germline V gene, CDR1 is SGHVS and CDR2 is FNYEAQ. The DNA for the CDR3 is TGTGCCAGCAGCTTGACACCGGGACAGGGGAATTCACCCCTCCACTTT. As protein: CASSLTPGQGNSPLHF. Drawing the rest from reference TRBV7-6 and TRBJ1-6, the complete variable domain is GAGVSQSPRYKVTKRGQDVALRCDPISGHVSLYWYRQALGQGPEFLTYFNYEAQQDKSGLPNDRFSAERPEGSISTLTIQRTEQRDSAMYRCASSLTPGQGNSPLHFGNGTRLTVT.

This clonotype came up a few times. This chain uses TRBV5-5 with TRBJ2-6, with D perhaps TRBD2 (5 bases). There are 17 residues in the CDR3. V lost 3 bases, J lost 0 bases, and 13 bases lay in between. The germline V gene has CDR1 SGHKS and CDR2 YYEKEE (reference sequence). CDR3 DNA sequence: TGTGCCAGCAGCTCGGGCCGGGGAAGCTCTGGGGCCAACGTCCTGACTTTC. It codes for CASSSGRGSSGANVLTF.

The chain uses TRBV5-1 and TRBJ2-7; D is unresolved. The better agreement between TRBJ2-5 and the DNA end casts doubt on the J call. CDR3 length equals 14 residues. Germline assignment: CDR1 SGHRS and CDR2 YFSETQ. CDR3 sequence reads: CASSLAATWETQYF. The CDR3 DNA is TGCGCCAGCAGCTTGGCGGCTACTTGGGAGACCCAGTACTTC.

This clonotype was seen many times. This rearrangement joins TRBV12-3 or TRBV12-4 to TRBJ2-1; TRBD1 matches 10 bases. V gave up 6 bases and J gave up 7 bases; unmatched junction bases: 9. This CDR3 spans 15 amino acids. The CDR3 reads CASRHAGTGANEQFF. The CDR3 nucleotides read TGTGCCAGCAGGCATGCGGGGACAGGGGCTAATGAGCAGTTCTTC.

This clonotype was seen more than once but under ten times. V and J are TRBV5-1 and TRBJ2-5; 7 bases agree with TRBD1. In germline, CDR1 is SGHRS, CDR2 YFSETQ. This CDR3 comprises 16 residues. The V segment lost 5 bases and the J segment 11 bases; nucleotides outside the gene matches: 21. CDR3 sequence (DNA): TGCGCCAGCAGATGGGGAAGACAGGGATTAGGGGATGAGCAGTACTTC. It codes for CASRWGRQGLGDEQYF.

On this clonotype itself: This clone may be a read error of a much larger clone one base away. The genes are TRBV18 and TRBJ2-1; 7 bases are a match to TRBD1. CDR1 KGHSH and CDR2 LQKENI come from the germline V gene. After removal of 3 bases from V and 10 bases from J, the junction contained 6 bases not matched to a gene. This CDR3 spans 13 amino acids. The CDR3 DNA sequence: TGTGCCAGCTCACCGGGACAGAGCTACGAGCAGTTCTTC. Its translation: CASSPGQSYEQFF.

Details on this clonotype: One junction end disagrees with the germline gene, perhaps due to a read error. The rearrangement uses TRBV6-1 and TRBJ2-2, with D perhaps matching TRBD1 or TRBD2 (5 bases each). Germline CDR1 and CDR2: MNHNS and SASEGT. This CDR3 has 14 residues. Here the CDR3 reads CASSGNVGTGERFF. The CDR3 DNA is TGTGCCAGCAGTGGAAACGTAGGGACCGGGGAGCGGTTTTTT.

This clonotype has a count of ten or more. This chain links TRBV20-1 with TRBJ2-7, with D tentatively TRBD1 or TRBD2 (5 bases each). The V end lost 6 bases, the J end lost 5 bases, and 20 bases lay between the germline ends. This CDR3 region has 14 residues. Germline V gene sequence: CDR1 DFQATT, CDR2 SNEGSKA (reference sequence). The CDR3 is CSAPAPQGVHEQYF. CDR3 in DNA: TGCAGTGCACCGGCCCCGCAGGGAGTCCACGAGCAGTACTTC.

This clonotype has ten or more counts. The chain uses TRBV5-6 and TRBJ2-5; perhaps TRBD2 as D (6 bases). The V end lost 4 bases, the J end lost 1 base, and 11 bases lay between the germline ends. The germline V gene encodes CDR1 SGHDT and CDR2 YYEEEE. The CDR3 totals 14 residues. The CDR3 sequence is CASSRGLFQETQYF. The CDR3 DNA sequence: TGTGCCAGCAGCCGGGGACTTTTCCAAGAGACCCAGTACTTC.

With regard to this clonotype: One base away lies a much larger clone, so this may be a sequencing read error. This chain connects TRBV9 to TRBJ2-1; D might be TRBD1 (5 bases). CDR3 size: 17 residues. The germline V gene has CDR1 SGDLS and CDR2 YYNGEE. Trimming took off 0 bases at V and 4 bases at J, with 17 bases between the two ends. The CDR3 DNA reads as TGTGCCAGCAGCGTAGCCACGGGTGGGGCCGGGTACAATGAGCAGTTCTTC. Its translation is CASSVATGGAGYNEQFF.

This clonotype was detected ten times or more. This chain joins TRBV12-3 or TRBV12-4 and TRBJ1-5; TRBD1 matches at 10 bases. The CDR3 is made up of 15 amino acids. Trimming cost V 6 bases and J 3 bases; bases outside gene matches: 5. The DNA of the CDR3 is TGTGCCAGCAGCACGGGACAGGGGAACAATCAGCCCCAGCATTTT. Residues: CASSTGQGNNQPQHF.

This chain joins TRBV2 and TRBJ2-7; D possibly matches TRBD1 or TRBD2 (5 bases each). Germline CDR1 SNHLY, CDR2 FYNNEI. The CDR3 has 14 amino acids. The V gene lost 3 bases and the J gene lost 2 bases, with 11 bases spanning the gap. In nucleotides, the CDR3 is TGTGCCAGCAGTGATCCCGGGGCCGCCTACGAGCAGTACTTC. Its protein product is CASSDPGAAYEQYF.

This clonotype was counted ten times or more. This chain joins TRBV7-2 and TRBJ2-1; D unclear. Between the trimmed V and J ends, which lost 3 bases and 10 bases, there was a span of 10 bases. The CDR3 is 12 amino acids. Germline V gene sequence: CDR1 SGHTA, CDR2 FQGNSA. The CDR3 loop reads CASSFPSTEQFF. In DNA form, the CDR3 reads TGTGCCAGCAGCTTCCCAAGTACGGAGCAGTTCTTC.

A remark on this clonotype: One end of the junction is discordant with germline, which a read error may explain. V and J are TRBV28 and TRBJ1-1; D might be TRBD1 (6 bases). In germline, CDR1 is MDHEN, CDR2 SYDVKM. The CDR3 has 14 residues. CDR3 nucleotide sequence: TGTGCCGGCAGATTGACAGGAGGGAACACTGAAGCTTTCTTT. It translates to CAGRLTGGNTEAFF.

This clonotype was found a few times. A much larger clone lies one base from this, so it may be a read error. The chain recombines TRBV7-8 with TRBJ2-5, with TRBD1 identical over 11 bases. The V segment lost 1 base and the J segment 13 bases; nucleotides outside the gene matches: 23. Germline CDR1 reads SGHVS; CDR2 reads FQNEAQ. The CDR3 loop spans 19 amino acids. The CDR3 DNA follows: TGTGCCAGCAGCTTAGTATCTGGACAGGGGGCCCTCTTTCTCTACGAGCGGTACTTC. Its protein product is CASSLVSGQGALFLYERYF.

The genes are TRBV30 and TRBJ1-5; D uncertain. V dropped 0 bases and J dropped 5 bases, with 11 bases sitting between them. The CDR3 length is 14 residues. The germline V gene has CDR1 GTSNPN and CDR2 SVGIG (reference sequence). CDR3 nucleotides: TGTGCCTGGAGTGTTACAGTTAATGATCAGCCCCAGCATTTT. It translates to CAWSVTVNDQPQHF.

Concerning this clonotype itself: This may arise from a read error, as a much more abundant clone is one base away. This chain uses TRBV7-6 with TRBJ2-1; 8 bases align to TRBD1. The J call may be in error: the DNA end matches TRBJ2-7 better. CDR1 is SGHVS, CDR2 FNYEAQ, per germline. This CDR3 spans 15 amino acids. CDR3 in DNA: TGTGCCAGCAGCGGGGCCAGGGGGCCACTCAATGAGCAGTACTTC. Its translation: CASSGARGPLNEQYF.